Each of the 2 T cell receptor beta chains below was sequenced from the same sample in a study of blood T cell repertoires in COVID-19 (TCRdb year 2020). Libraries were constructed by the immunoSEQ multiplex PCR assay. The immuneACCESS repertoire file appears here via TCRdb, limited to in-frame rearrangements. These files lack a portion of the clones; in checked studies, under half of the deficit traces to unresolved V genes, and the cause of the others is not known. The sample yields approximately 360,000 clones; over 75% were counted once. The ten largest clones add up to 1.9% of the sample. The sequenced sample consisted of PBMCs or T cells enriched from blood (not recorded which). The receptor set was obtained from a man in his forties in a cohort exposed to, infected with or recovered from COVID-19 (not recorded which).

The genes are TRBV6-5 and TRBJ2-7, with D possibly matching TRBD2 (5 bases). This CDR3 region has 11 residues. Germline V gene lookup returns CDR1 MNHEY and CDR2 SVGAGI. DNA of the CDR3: TGTGCTACGACTAACTCCTACGAGCAGTACTTC. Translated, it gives CATTNSYEQYF.

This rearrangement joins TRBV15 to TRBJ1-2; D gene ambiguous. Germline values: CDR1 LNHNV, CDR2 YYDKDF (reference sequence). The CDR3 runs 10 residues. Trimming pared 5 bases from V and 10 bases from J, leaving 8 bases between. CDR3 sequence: CATSPLLYTF. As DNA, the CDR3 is TGTGCCACCAGCCCACTGCTCTACACCTTC. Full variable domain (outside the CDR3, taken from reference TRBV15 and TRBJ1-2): DAMVIQNPRYQVTQFGKPVTLSCSQTLNHNVMYWYQQKSSQAPKLLFHYYDKDFNNEADTPDNFQSRRPNTSFCFLDIRSPGLGDTAMYLCATSPLLYTFGSGTRLTVV.